This entry lists 15 T cell receptor beta chains sequenced from one sample in a study of blood T cell repertoires in COVID-19. Libraries were prepared by immunoSEQ multiplex PCR; TCRdb keeps only in-frame clonotypes and omits some of them. The sample shows about 230,000 clones, 75% to 90% of them seen only once. What was sequenced was peripheral blood. These receptors were collected from a man aged 35-49 years with acute or convalescent COVID-19.

The chain couples TRBV6-4 to TRBJ1-1; D not resolved. Trimming left V 3 bases short and J 6 bases short, with 17 bases between. The CDR3 runs 15 residues. Germline CDR1 reads MRHNA; CDR2 reads SNTAGT. The CDR3 sequence: CASSEYPRAGAEAFF. The CDR3 DNA is TGTGCCAGCAGTGAATATCCCCGGGCCGGGGCTGAAGCTTTCTTT.

The CDR3 protein is CASSPGQGGYGYTF. Here the CDR3 DNA reads TGTGCCAGCAGCCCGGGACAGGGCGGATATGGCTACACCTTC. V is TRBV14 and J is TRBJ1-2; TRBD1 agrees at 9 bases. The CDR3 covers 14 residues. CDR1 is SGHDN and CDR2 is FVKESK in the germline V gene. J lost 5 bases, V lost 4 bases, and 5 bases had no gene match.

V gene TRBV6-5 combines with J gene TRBJ1-2; no clear D gene. Between the trimmed V and J ends, which lost 7 bases and 8 bases, there was a span of 17 bases. This CDR3 spans 13 amino acids. CDR1 MNHEY and CDR2 SVGAGI come from the germline V gene. The chain's CDR3 is CASTIRGSSGYTF. The CDR3 DNA reads as TGTGCCAGCACCATCCGAGGCAGTTCGGGCTACACCTTC.

The CDR3 DNA is TGTGCCAGCAGCTTAGTTTGGGCAAGCTCCTACAATGAGCAGTTCTTC. Its translation: CASSLVWASSYNEQFF. The V call is TRBV11-2, the J call TRBJ2-1; D unclear. Germline V gene lookup returns CDR1 SGHAT and CDR2 FQNNGV. This CDR3 is 16 amino acids long. V dropped 1 base and J dropped 0 bases, with 10 bases sitting between them.

The rearrangement joins TRBV14 to TRBJ1-1, with a weak D call TRBD1 (5 bases). Per the germline V gene, CDR1 is SGHDN and CDR2 is FVKESK. The ends were cut back, 4 bases at V and 1 base at J, with 10 bases in the middle. The CDR3 spans 14 residues. CDR3 bases: TGTGCCAGCAGCCCCAGGGTCCAGAACACTGAAGCTTTCTTT. Translated: CASSPRVQNTEAFF.

The rearrangement joins TRBV27 to TRBJ1-2; possible D gene TRBD1, 5 bases. Trimming took 10 bases from V and 6 from J, leaving 18 bases between them. The CDR3 is 13 amino acids. Germline V gene lookup returns CDR1 MNHEY and CDR2 SMNVEV (reference sequence). The DNA of the CDR3 is TGTGCCACCTCCCCTGGGGGGTTAGATGGCTACACCTTC. Translating gives CATSPGGLDGYTF.

J is TRBJ1-2 and V is TRBV6-1; D is unclear. The CDR3 is made up of 14 amino acids. The V gene lost 1 base and the J gene lost 4 bases, with 10 bases spanning the gap. Germline V gene data show CDR1 as MNHNS and CDR2 as SASEGT. CDR3 in amino acids: CASSEVVTSYGYTF. For the CDR3, the DNA is TGTGCCAGCAGTGAAGTTGTGACAAGCTATGGCTACACCTTC.

This clone was counted a few times. The CDR3 DNA reads as TGTGCCAGCAGCTTAACTCCTGGGGAGGGCCTGAATGAGCAGTTCTTC. This encodes CASSLTPGEGLNEQFF. The genes are TRBV7-3 and TRBJ2-1; 7 nucleotides match TRBD2. From germline, CDR1 is SGHTA and CDR2 FQGTGA. After removal of 0 bases from V and 7 bases from J, the junction contained 9 bases not matched to a gene. The CDR3 is made up of 16 amino acids.

The chain is built from TRBV27 and TRBJ2-7, with TRBD1 matching 7 bases. The V gene's germline CDR1 is MNHEY and CDR2 SMNVEV (reference sequence). V trimming: 8 bases; J trimming: 5 bases; junction bases outside the gene matches: 9. This CDR3 is 13 amino acids long. The CDR3 region has the DNA TGTGCCAGCTCCTGGGAAGGGGGCGACGAGCAGTACTTC. Amino acid sequence: CASSWEGGDEQYF.

CDR3 DNA: TGTGCCAGCAGCTCGGGGGGAACTAATGAAAAACTGTTTTTT. This translates into CASSSGGTNEKLFF. The chain is built from TRBV7-9 and TRBJ1-4; D may be TRBD1 (5 bases). Deletions cut 4 bases from V and 1 base from J, with 7 bases between. Germline-derived CDR1 and CDR2 are SEHNR and FQNEAQ (reference sequence). CDR3 size: 14 residues.

The J gene is TRBJ2-7, the V gene TRBV30; D is perhaps TRBD2 (6 bases). V lost 4 bases and J 8 bases, leaving 18 bases between the germline ends. Germline CDR1 reads GTSNPN; CDR2 reads SVGIG (reference sequence). The CDR3 consists of 13 residues. The CDR3 sequence is CAWNSVTGGKQYF. CDR3 DNA: TGTGCCTGGAATTCTGTAACCGGGGGAAAGCAGTACTTC. Complete variable domain (other parts from reference TRBV30 and TRBJ2-7): SQTIHQWPATLVQPVGSPLSLECTVEGTSNPNLYWYRQAAGRGLQLLFYSVGIGQISSEVPQNLSASRPQDRQFILSSKKLLLSDSGFYLCAWNSVTGGKQYFGPGTRLTVT.

This clone has only a few counts. The CDR3 nucleotides are TGCAGTGCTAGAGATTGGAGGGTCACCTTC. It yields the protein CSARDWRVTF. This chain joins TRBV20-1 and TRBJ1-2; the D is unclear. CDR3 size: 10 residues. Germline V lookup: CDR1 DFQATT, CDR2 SNEGSKA (reference sequence). V was clipped by 0 bases and J by 13 bases, with 9 bases between them.

The chain has TRBV6-2 or TRBV6-3 and TRBJ1-1; 7 bases fit TRBD1. V shed 6 bases, J shed 1 base, and the junction held 5 bases outside the gene matches. The CDR3 is 14 amino acids. Germline V gene sequence: CDR1 MNHEY, CDR2 SVGEGT. The CDR3 loop reads CASSLTGWNTEAFF. As DNA, the CDR3 is TGTGCCAGCAGCCTGACAGGGTGGAACACTGAAGCTTTCTTT.

The rearrangement links TRBV19 to TRBJ1-5; D is ambiguous. V gave up 2 bases and J gave up 11 bases, with 13 bases separating them. Germline V gene data show CDR1 as LNHDA and CDR2 as SQIVND (reference sequence). The CDR3 runs 13 residues. The DNA for the CDR3 is TGTGCCAGTAGTATATCGGCGGGAGCGACCCAGCATTTT. Translation gives CASSISAGATQHF.

This rearrangement joins TRBV6-5 to TRBJ1-2; D uncertain. Deletions cut 5 bases from V and 2 bases from J, with 15 bases between. The V gene's germline CDR1 is MNHEY and CDR2 SVGAGI. The CDR3 covers 15 residues. CDR3 sequence (DNA): TGTGCCAGCAGTAGCTCTCGAGCGGCGAACTATGGCTACACCTTC. Translating it yields CASSSSRAANYGYTF.